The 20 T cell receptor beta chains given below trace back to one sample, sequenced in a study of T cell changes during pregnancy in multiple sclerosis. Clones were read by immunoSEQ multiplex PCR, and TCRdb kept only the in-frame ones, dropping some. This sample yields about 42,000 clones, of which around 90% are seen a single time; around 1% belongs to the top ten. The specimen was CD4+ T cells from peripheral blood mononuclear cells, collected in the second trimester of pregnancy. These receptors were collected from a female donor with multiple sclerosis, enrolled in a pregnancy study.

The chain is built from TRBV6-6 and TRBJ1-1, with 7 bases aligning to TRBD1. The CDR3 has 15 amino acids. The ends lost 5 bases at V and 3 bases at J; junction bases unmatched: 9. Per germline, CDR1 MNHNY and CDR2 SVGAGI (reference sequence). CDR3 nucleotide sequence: TGTGCCAGCAGTCCCATTCTTACAGGGGACACTGAAGCTTTCTTT. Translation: CASSPILTGDTEAFF.

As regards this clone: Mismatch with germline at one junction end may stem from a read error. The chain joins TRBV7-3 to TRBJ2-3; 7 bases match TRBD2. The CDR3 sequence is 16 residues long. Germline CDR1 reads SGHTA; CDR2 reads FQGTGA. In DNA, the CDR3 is TGTGCCAGCAGCCTAACCCCGGGTTTAGCGGGAGATACGCAGTATTTT. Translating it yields CASSLTPGLAGDTQYF. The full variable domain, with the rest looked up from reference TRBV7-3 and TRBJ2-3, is GAGVSQTPSNKVTEKGKYVELRCDPISGHTALYWYRQSLGQGPEFLIYFQGTGAADDSGLPNDRFFAVRPEGSVSTLKIQRTERGDSAVYLCASSLTPGLAGDTQYFGPGTRLTVL.

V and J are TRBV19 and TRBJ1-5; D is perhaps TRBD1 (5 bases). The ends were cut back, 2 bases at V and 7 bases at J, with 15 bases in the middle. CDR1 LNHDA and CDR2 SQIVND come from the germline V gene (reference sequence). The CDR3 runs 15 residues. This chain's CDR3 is CASSIIFRDSQPQHF. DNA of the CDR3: TGTGCCAGTAGTATAATCTTCAGGGATAGCCAGCCCCAGCATTTT.

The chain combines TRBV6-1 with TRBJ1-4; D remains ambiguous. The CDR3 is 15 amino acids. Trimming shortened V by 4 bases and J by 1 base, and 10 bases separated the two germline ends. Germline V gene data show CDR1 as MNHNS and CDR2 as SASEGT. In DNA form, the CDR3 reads TGTGCCAGCAGTGCCCTCCCGGGAACTAATGAAAAACTGTTTTTT. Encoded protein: CASSALPGTNEKLFF.

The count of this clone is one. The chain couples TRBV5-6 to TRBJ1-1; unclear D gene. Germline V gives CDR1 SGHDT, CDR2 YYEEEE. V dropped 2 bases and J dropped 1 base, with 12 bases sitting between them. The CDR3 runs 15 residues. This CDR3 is CASSLVTRRNTEAFF. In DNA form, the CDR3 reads TGTGCCAGCAGCTTAGTAACCCGGAGGAACACTGAAGCTTTCTTT.

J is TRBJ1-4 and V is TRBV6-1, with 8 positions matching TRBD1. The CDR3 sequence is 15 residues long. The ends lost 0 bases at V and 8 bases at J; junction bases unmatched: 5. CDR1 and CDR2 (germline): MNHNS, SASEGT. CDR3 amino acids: CASSEAQGTGEKLFF. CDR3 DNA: TGTGCCAGCAGTGAAGCTCAGGGGACAGGCGAAAAACTGTTTTTT.

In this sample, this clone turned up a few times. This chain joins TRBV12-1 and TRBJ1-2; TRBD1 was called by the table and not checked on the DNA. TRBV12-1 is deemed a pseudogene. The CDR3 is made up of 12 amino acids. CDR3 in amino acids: CASSAQGSGYTF. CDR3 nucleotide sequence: TGTGCCAGCAGCGCACAGGGATCTGGCTACACCTTC.

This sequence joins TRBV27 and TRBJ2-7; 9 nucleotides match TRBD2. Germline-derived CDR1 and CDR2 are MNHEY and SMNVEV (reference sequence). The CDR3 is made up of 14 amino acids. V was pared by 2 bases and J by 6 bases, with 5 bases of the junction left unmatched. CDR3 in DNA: TGTGCCAGCAGTTTAGGGCTAGCGGGAACCGAGCAGTACTTC. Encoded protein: CASSLGLAGTEQYF.

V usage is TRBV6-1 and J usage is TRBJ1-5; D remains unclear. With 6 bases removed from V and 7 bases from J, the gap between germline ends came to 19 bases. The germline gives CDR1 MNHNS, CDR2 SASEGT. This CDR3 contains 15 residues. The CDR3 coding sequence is TGTGCCAGCAGCGAAACAATCTACACGGGACAGCCCCAGCATTTT. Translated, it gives CASSETIYTGQPQHF.

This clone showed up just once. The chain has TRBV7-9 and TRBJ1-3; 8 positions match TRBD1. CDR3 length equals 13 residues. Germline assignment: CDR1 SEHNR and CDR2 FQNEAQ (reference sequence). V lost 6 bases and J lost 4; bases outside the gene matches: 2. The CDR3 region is CASRTGAGNTIYF. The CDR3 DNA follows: TGTGCCAGCAGGACAGGGGCAGGAAACACCATATATTTT.

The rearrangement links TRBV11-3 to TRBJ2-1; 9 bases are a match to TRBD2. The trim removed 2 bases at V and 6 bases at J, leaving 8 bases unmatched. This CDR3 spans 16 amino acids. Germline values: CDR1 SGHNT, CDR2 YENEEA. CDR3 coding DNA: TGTGCCAGCAGCTTATATAGCGGGAGTAGCGGCAATGAGCAGTTCTTC. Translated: CASSLYSGSSGNEQFF.

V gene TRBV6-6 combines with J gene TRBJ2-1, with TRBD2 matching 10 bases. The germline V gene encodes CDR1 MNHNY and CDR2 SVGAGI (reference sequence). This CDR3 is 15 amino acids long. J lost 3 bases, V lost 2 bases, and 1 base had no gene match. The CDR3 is CASSYLAGDYNEQFF. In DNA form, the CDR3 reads TGTGCCAGCAGTTACCTAGCGGGAGACTACAATGAGCAGTTCTTC.

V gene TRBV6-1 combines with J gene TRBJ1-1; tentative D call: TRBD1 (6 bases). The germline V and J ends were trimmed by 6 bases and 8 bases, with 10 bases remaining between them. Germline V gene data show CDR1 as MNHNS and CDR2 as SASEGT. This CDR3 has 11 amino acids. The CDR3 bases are TGTGCCAGCAGGACCGACAGGGAAGCTTTCTTT. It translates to CASRTDREAFF.

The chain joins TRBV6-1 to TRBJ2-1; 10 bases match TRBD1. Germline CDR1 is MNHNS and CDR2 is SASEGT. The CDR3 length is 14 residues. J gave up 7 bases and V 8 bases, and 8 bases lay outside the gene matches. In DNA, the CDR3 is TGTGCCAGCGGCCGGGACAGGGGTTTAAATGAGCAGTTCTTC. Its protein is CASGRDRGLNEQFF.

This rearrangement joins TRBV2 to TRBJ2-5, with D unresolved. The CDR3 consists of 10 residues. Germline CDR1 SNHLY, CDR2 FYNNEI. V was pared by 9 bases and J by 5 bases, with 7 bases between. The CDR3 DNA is TGTGCCAGAAAGAGGGAGACCCAGTACTTC. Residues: CARKRETQYF.

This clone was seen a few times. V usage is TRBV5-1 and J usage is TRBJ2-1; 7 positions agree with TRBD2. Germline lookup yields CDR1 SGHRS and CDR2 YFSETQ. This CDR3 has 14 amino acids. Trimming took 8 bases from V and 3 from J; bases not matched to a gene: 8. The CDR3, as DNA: TGCGCCAGTTCCCCGGCTAGCGGCTACAATGAGCAGTTCTTC. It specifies CASSPASGYNEQFF.

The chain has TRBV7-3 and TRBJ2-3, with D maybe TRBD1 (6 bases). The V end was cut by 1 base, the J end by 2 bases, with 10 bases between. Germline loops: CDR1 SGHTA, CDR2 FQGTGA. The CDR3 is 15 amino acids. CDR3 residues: CASSLSRGPTDTQYF. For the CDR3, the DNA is TGTGCCAGCAGCTTAAGCAGGGGACCCACAGATACGCAGTATTTT.

The CDR3 here is CASSLRLAGTDTQYF. The CDR3 bases are TGTGCCAGCAGCTTACGACTAGCGGGCACAGATACGCAGTATTTT. This chain connects TRBV11-2 to TRBJ2-3, with 9 bases identical to TRBD2. The V and J ends lost 2 bases and 1 base, in that order; junction bases with no gene match: 1. Germline-derived CDR1 and CDR2 are SGHAT and FQNNGV. The CDR3 runs to 15 residues.

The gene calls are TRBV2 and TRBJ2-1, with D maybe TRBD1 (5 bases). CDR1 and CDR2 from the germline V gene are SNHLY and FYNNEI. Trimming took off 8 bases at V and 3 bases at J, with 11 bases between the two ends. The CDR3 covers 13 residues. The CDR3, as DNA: TGTGCCAGCTTCGGGCAGGGCTACAATGAGCAGTTCTTC. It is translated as CASFGQGYNEQFF. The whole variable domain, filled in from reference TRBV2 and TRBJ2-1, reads EPEVTQTPSHQVTQMGQEVILRCVPISNHLYFYWYRQILGQKVEFLVSFYNNEISEKSEIFDDQFSVERPDGSNFTLKIRSTKLEDSAMYFCASFGQGYNEQFFGPGTRLTVL.

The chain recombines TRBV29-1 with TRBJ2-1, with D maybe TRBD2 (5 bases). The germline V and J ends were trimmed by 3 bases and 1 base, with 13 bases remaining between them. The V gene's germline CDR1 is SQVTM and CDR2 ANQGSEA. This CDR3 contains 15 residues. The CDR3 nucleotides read TGCAGCGTTGAGTGGGTGGACTCATCCTACAATGAGCAGTTCTTC. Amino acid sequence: CSVEWVDSSYNEQFF.